Sequencing of this TCR beta chain was carried out in a study of blood T cell repertoires in COVID-19. V was clipped by 2 bases and J by 7 bases, with 11 bases between them. The germline gives CDR1 LNHDA, CDR2 SQIVND (reference sequence). The CDR3 spans 13 residues. TCRdb keeps only in-frame clones here, not all; method: immunoSEQ multiplex PCR. Counted here are about 130,000 clones, roughly 80% occurring once; the ten biggest clones make up around 8.4%. The study drew participants aged about 18 to 89 years from approximately 23 US areas. Each participant's cohort was designated according to participant-reported clinical history. Cohort 3 recovered donors had two negative PCRs, clearance, or symptom resolution.

The chain employs TRBV19 and TRBJ1-2; a weak D match, TRBD1 (5 bases). The receptor was derived from a man in his forties or fifties who had recovered from COVID-19. What was sequenced was PBMCs or T cells enriched from blood (not recorded which). CDR3 DNA: TGTGCCAGTAGTATATCCAGGGCGGCTGGCTACACCTTC. Translated, it gives CASSISRAAGYTF.